This T cell receptor beta chain was sequenced in a study of human versus mouse CDR3 diversity and MHC coevolution. Profiling relied on immunoSEQ multiplex PCR, and the TCRdb table lists in-frame clones only, not all of them. The table records some 60,000 clones, over 90% of them present only once. The V gene's germline CDR1 is SEHNR and CDR2 FQNEAQ (reference sequence). The CDR3 consists of 15 residues. After removal of 8 bases from V and 7 bases from J, the junction contained 12 bases not matched to a gene. In its sample, this clone was seen once. This receptor was obtained from a person aged 60 to 70 in good health. Sample: naive CD4+ T cells from blood. Subset described: CD45RO-negative CD62L-positive naive CD4 T cells. The V and J genes are TRBV7-9 and TRBJ2-1; 9 bases match TRBD2. The CDR3 region is CASSRASGTQNEQFF. The CDR3 nucleotides read TGTGCCAGCTCGAGGGCTAGCGGGACCCAAAATGAGCAGTTCTTC.